This T cell receptor (beta chain) was retrieved from a study of blood T cells in healthy people across ages. Broader study findings: Fewer expanded clones and more diversity marked long-lived versus aged donors. Diversity of TCR beta correlated strongly with naive T cell percentage. Reliance upon unsorted PBMCs precluded definitive naive versus antigen-experienced comparison.

Details on this clonotype: Its antigen remains unknown. Given a much more abundant clone one base away, this may be a read error.

The authors ran a second PCR of about 6 to 12 cycles using a sample-barcoded 5' primer and a J-beta primer mix. Every sample produced at least 3 million CDR3-containing paired-end reads. MiXCR, applied by TCRdb to the 5' RACE reads, yields one record per CDR3 protein. The profile shows some 1,500,000 distinct CDR3 sequences, approximately 43% of them singletons. The germline CDR1 and CDR2 sequences are SGHTA and FQGNSA. The ends were cut back, 6 bases at V and 6 bases at J, with 13 bases in the middle. The CDR3 is 13 residues long. The source is a woman younger than 35 in good health. J is TRBJ2-3 and V is TRBV7-2; D uncertain. Sequences were obtained from blood. CDR3 DNA sequence: TGTGCCAGCAGTTGTGGCCTCACGGATACGCAGTATTTT. Protein: CASSCGLTDTQYF.